This paragraph covers one T cell receptor beta chain sequence. The CDR3 runs 17 residues. With 1 base clipped from V and 3 bases from J, the junction kept 8 bases outside the gene matches. From germline, CDR1 is SGHTA and CDR2 FQGNSA. This record comes from a study of blood T cells in healthy people across ages. It was with a sample-barcoded 5' primer and a J-beta primer mix that a second PCR of about 7 to 12 cycles was run. From the 5' RACE reads, TCRdb called clonotypes with MiXCR, one entry per CDR3 protein. The profile shows about 1,500,000 distinct CDR3 sequences, 35% to 45% of them singletons. The chain joins TRBV7-2 to TRBJ2-4; TRBD2 agrees at 8 bases. The clonotype originates from a young woman in good health. The specimen sequenced was blood. CDR3 nucleotide sequence: TGTGCCAGCAGCTTAGAGCTAGCGGGCTTTTACAAAAACATTCAGTACTTC. Protein product: CASSLELAGFYKNIQYF. The complete variable domain, with remaining parts taken from reference TRBV7-2 and TRBJ2-4, reads GAGVSQSPSNKVTEKGKDVELRCDPISGHTALYWYRQSLGQGLEFLIYFQGNSAPDKSGLPSDRFSAERTGGSVSTLTIQRTQQEDSAVYLCASSLELAGFYKNIQYFGAGTRLSVL.